This T cell receptor beta chain is drawn from a study of OX40 agonist ivuxolimab in advanced cancers. Whole-study context: Patients took ivuxolimab, an agonistic anti-OX40 (CD134) antibody.

This table comes from immunoSEQ multiplex PCR, and its TCRdb copy is limited to in-frame clones, with some not included. In the table there are roughly 60,000 clones, about 87% of which are singletons. Germline lookup yields CDR1 LNHDA and CDR2 SQIVND (reference sequence). V was shortened by 6 bases and J by 3 bases, with 7 bases between the two germline ends. This CDR3 comprises 12 residues. This clone was seen at least ten times. The genes are TRBV19 and TRBJ2-3; D uncertain. The sequenced sample was CD4+ or CD8+ T cells sorted from blood, obtained in a trial of the OX40 agonist ivuxolimab. This TCR derives from an adult with an advanced solid tumor such as melanoma, head and neck, liver or kidney cancer. CDR3 DNA: TGTGCCAGTAGCCCCTCGACAGATACGCAGTATTTT. Translation: CASSPSTDTQYF.